This TCR beta chain was observed in a study of siplizumab effects on memory and regulatory T cells. Data came from immunoSEQ multiplex PCR; TCRdb stores just in-frame clones and leaves some out. The data show about 110,000 clones, under 95% seen once. Germline V gene sequence: CDR1 GTSNPN, CDR2 SVGIG (reference sequence). Trimming removed 5 bases from V and 4 bases from J, with 17 bases in between. This CDR3 has 15 amino acids. The study, taken as a whole, reports: Alloreactive sequences that could be traced to unstimulated CD4+ memory cells showed a significant reduction under siplizumab.

To note about this clone: Its antigen is not identified.

The sequence came from a human donor in good health. V usage is TRBV30 and J usage is TRBJ2-2; maybe TRBD2 (7 bases). The sequencing input was Tregs sorted from blood. Written as DNA, the CDR3 is TGTGCCTGGGGCCCCGGGGGCGGGGGCACCGGGGAGCTGTTTTTT. Translated: CAWGPGGGGTGELFF.